One and the same sample provided the 10 T cell receptor beta chains below, sequenced in a study of a mutant IDH1 vaccine in newly diagnosed glioma. The protocol was immunoSEQ multiplex PCR, while the TCRdb copy is restricted to in-frame clones and leaves out a portion. The table lists about 54,000 clones, roughly 84% of them singletons. The time point was: week 35, safety follow-up. Vaccinated patients received 300 ug of mutant IDH1 20-mer peptide per dose, with topical imiquimod. No antigen has been identified for these receptors. The source was PBMCs, collected from a glioma patient whose treatment included an IDH1 peptide vaccine. These receptors were obtained from a woman younger than 30 with glioma.

This clone was detected only once. The V gene is TRBV29-1, the J gene TRBJ2-2; possible D gene TRBD2, 6 bases. V was clipped by 4 bases and J by 2 bases, with 8 bases between them. The CDR3 is 13 amino acids. Per the germline V gene, CDR1 is SQVTM and CDR2 is ANQGSEA. The CDR3 sequence: CSVVGLNTGELFF. CDR3 nucleotides: TGCAGCGTTGTTGGACTAAACACCGGGGAGCTGTTTTTT.

The chain couples TRBV12-5 to TRBJ2-5; possibly TRBD1 for D (7 bases). This CDR3 comprises 17 residues. The germline V gene has CDR1 LGHNT and CDR2 FRNRAP. V was shortened by 3 bases and J by 5 bases, with 22 bases between the two germline ends. CDR3 bases: TGTGCTAGTGGTTTCTCCATCGACAGGGACTTTCGGGAGACCCAGTACTTC. It is translated as CASGFSIDRDFRETQYF.

The rearrangement uses TRBV14 and TRBJ1-1, with 7 bases aligning to TRBD1. The CDR3 covers 16 residues. In germline, CDR1 is SGHDN, CDR2 FVKESK. With 2 bases clipped from V and 2 bases from J, the junction kept 8 bases outside the gene matches. The CDR3 is CASSQIQTGRNTEAFF. The CDR3 DNA sequence: TGTGCCAGCAGCCAAATACAGACAGGGCGAAACACTGAAGCTTTCTTT.

The V call is TRBV7-3, the J call TRBJ2-1; the match to TRBD2 covers 8 bases. This CDR3 contains 17 residues. Trimming at V came to 1 base and at J to 7 bases, leaving 12 bases not matched to a gene. Germline assignment: CDR1 SGHTA and CDR2 FQGTGA. The CDR3 DNA sequence: TGTGCCAGCAGCTTAAGCAGCGGGGGAGCCATAGAGAATGAGCAGTTCTTC. Protein sequence: CASSLSSGGAIENEQFF.

V gene TRBV6-1 combines with J gene TRBJ2-2; TRBD2 matches at 10 bases. V trimming: 2 bases; J trimming: 3 bases; junction bases outside the gene matches: 9. There are 18 residues in the CDR3. Germline V gene lookup returns CDR1 MNHNS and CDR2 SASEGT. As DNA, the CDR3 is TGTGCCAGCAGTGAACTCGATCTAGCGGGAGTGGACACCGGGGAGCTGTTTTTT. It translates to CASSELDLAGVDTGELFF.

This sequence joins TRBV5-6 and TRBJ2-5, with D perhaps TRBD1 (6 bases). Germline CDR1 is SGHDT and CDR2 is YYEEEE. V gave up 2 bases and J gave up 5 bases, with 13 bases separating them. This CDR3 is built from 14 residues. The CDR3 region is CASSLGNREETQYF. The CDR3 nucleotides read TGTGCCAGCAGCTTAGGGAACAGGGAGGAGACCCAGTACTTC.

The chain combines TRBV4-1 with TRBJ2-4; D unresolved. The V and J ends lost 3 bases and 4 bases respectively, with 16 bases between them. The CDR3 spans 16 residues. Germline values: CDR1 MGHRA, CDR2 YSYEKL. CDR3 protein: CASSHPIPATKNIQYF. DNA of the CDR3: TGCGCCAGCAGCCACCCGATTCCAGCCACAAAAAACATTCAGTACTTC.

A few counts support this clone. The chain combines TRBV18 with TRBJ1-1; TRBD1 matches at 11 bases. The CDR3 contains 17 residues. Germline V gives CDR1 KGHSH, CDR2 LQKENI. The ends lost 2 bases at V and 4 bases at J; junction bases unmatched: 9. CDR3 sequence (DNA): TGTGCCAGCTCACCATACCCCTTCGGGACAGGGGGCACTGAAGCTTTCTTT. Its translation: CASSPYPFGTGGTEAFF.

The chain joins TRBV20-1 to TRBJ1-1; no clear D. The CDR3 sequence is 10 residues long. The germline CDR1 and CDR2 sequences are DFQATT and SNEGSKA (reference sequence). V lost 5 bases and J lost 7, with 8 bases in between. In DNA form, the CDR3 reads TGCAGTGCTTGGACCGTTGAAGCTTTCTTT. Amino acid sequence: CSAWTVEAFF.

The V and J genes are TRBV7-2 and TRBJ2-7; no reliable D call. Trimming took off 5 bases at V and 7 bases at J, with 24 bases between the two ends. The CDR3 length is 16 residues. Germline V lookup: CDR1 SGHTA, CDR2 FQGNSA. The CDR3 sequence is CASSLTPSSIAWEQYF. The CDR3 DNA is TGTGCCAGCAGCCTAACCCCGTCGAGTATCGCGTGGGAGCAGTACTTC.